This T cell receptor beta chain comes out of a study of shared clonotypes between healthy human individuals. Study-wide background: The study enrolled a couple of women and three men aged 18 to 49. A donor's plate count was three for CD4 naive and three for CD4 memory; CD8 naive had two and CD8 memory one.

As concerns this clone: Its specificity is unknown.

It was CD45RO-negative cells, positively selected for CCR7, that made up naive CD8 cells, with terminally differentiated effector memory CD45RA+ cells excluded. Points from the study as a whole: Investigators expected sequencing depth to affect clonotype sharing among donors. Naive subsets tended to show greater estimated richness than memory subsets.

The table came from immunoSEQ multiplex PCR; TCRdb's copy has only in-frame clones and leaves some out. Of around 1.9 million clones listed, about 92% are singletons. There are 14 residues in the CDR3. Trimming shortened V by 6 bases and J by 7 bases, and 16 bases separated the two germline ends. The germline CDR1 and CDR2 sequences are LNHDA and SQIVND (reference sequence). The chain uses TRBV19 and TRBJ1-5, with D possibly matching TRBD1 (5 bases). This TCR came from a man younger than 30 in good health. Some clones in this sample may be carry-over from other donors' samples. The sample taken for sequencing was naive CD8+ T cells from PBMCs. The CDR3 nucleotides read TGTGCCAGTAGCCTCACCAGGGAGGGGCAGCCCCAGCATTTT. Translation: CASSLTREGQPQHF.